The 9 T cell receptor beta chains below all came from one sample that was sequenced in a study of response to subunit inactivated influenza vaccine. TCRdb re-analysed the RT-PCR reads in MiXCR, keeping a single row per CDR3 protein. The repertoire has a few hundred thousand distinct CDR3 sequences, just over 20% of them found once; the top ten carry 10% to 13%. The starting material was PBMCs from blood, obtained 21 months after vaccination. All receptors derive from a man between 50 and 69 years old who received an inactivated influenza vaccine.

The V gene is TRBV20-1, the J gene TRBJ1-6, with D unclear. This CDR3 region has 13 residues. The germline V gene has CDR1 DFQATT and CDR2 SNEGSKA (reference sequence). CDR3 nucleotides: TGCAGCGCCCGGGTAGAGAGGAATTCACCCCTCCACTTT. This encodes CSARVERNSPLHF.

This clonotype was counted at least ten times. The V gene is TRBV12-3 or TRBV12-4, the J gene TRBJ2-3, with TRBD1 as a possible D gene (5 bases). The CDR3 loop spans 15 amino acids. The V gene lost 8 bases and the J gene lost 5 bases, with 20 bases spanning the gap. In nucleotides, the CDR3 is TGTGCCAGCGCTATGGAGACAGTTTGGGAAGATACGCAGTATTTT. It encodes CASAMETVWEDTQYF.

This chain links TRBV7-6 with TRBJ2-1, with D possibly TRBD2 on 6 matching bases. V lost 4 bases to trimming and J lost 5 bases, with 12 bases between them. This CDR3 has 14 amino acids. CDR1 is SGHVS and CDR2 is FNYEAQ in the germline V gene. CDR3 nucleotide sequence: TGTGCCAGCAGCTCAGCCAGCGGGCACAATGAGCAGTTCTTC. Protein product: CASSSASGHNEQFF. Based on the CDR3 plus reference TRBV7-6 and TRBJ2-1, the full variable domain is GAGVSQSPRYKVTKRGQDVALRCDPISGHVSLYWYRQALGQGPEFLTYFNYEAQQDKSGLPNDRFSAERPEGSISTLTIQRTEQRDSAMYRCASSSASGHNEQFFGPGTRLTVL.

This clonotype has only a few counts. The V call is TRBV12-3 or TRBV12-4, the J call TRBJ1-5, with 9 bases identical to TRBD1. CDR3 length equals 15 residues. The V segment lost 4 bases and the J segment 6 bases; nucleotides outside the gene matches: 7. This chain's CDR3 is CASSSTGGLGQPQHF. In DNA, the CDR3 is TGTGCCAGCAGTTCAACAGGGGGCTTAGGTCAGCCCCAGCATTTT.

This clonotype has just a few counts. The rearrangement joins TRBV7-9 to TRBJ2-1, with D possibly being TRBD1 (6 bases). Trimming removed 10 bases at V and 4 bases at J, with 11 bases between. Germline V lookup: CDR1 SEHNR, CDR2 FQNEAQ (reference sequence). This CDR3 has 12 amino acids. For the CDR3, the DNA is TGTGCCATCCTAGGACAGTACAATGAGCAGTTCTTC. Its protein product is CAILGQYNEQFF.

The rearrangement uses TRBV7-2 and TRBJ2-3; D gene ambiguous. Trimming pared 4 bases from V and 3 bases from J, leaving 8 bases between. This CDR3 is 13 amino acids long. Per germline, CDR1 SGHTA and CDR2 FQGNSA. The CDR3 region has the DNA TGTGCCAGCAGCTCACCTTTAACAGATACGCAGTATTTT. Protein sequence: CASSSPLTDTQYF.

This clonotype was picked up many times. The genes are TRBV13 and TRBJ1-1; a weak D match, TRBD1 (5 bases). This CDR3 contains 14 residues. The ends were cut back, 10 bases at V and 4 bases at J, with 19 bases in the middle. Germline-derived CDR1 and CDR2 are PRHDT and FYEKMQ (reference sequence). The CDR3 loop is CATGLGGVATEAFF. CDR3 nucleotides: TGTGCCACTGGTCTCGGGGGGGTGGCCACTGAAGCTTTCTTT.

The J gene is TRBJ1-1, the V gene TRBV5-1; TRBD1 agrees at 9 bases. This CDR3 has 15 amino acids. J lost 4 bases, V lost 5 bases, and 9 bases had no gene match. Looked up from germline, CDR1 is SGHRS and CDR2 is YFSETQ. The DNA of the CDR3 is TGCGCCAGCAGTTATATACAGGGGGCCGGCACTGAAGCTTTCTTT. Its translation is CASSYIQGAGTEAFF. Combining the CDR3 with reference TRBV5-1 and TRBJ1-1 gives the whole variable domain KAGVTQTPRYLIKTRGQQVTLSCSPISGHRSVSWYQQTPGQGLQFLFEYFSETQRNKGNFPGRFSGRQFSNSRSEMNVSTLELGDSALYLCASSYIQGAGTEAFFGQGTRLTVV.

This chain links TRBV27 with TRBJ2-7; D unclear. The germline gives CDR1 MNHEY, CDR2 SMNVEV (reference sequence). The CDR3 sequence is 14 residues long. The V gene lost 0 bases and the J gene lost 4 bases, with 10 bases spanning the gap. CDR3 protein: CASSLSGYGYEQYF. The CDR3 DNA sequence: TGTGCCAGCAGTTTATCAGGGTACGGGTACGAGCAGTACTTC.